This TCR beta chain was retrieved from a study of T cells in women clearing cervical HPV infection. Broader study findings: Cases carried less TRBV6-7 than controls: approximately 0.1% versus 0.16%.

The CDR3 runs 16 residues. Germline-derived CDR1 and CDR2 are LNHDA and SQIVND (reference sequence). Trimming cost V 5 bases and J 4 bases; bases outside gene matches: 14. Only in-frame clones appear in the TCRdb table, and some are missing; sequencing was by immunoSEQ multiplex PCR. This repertoire includes over 30,000 clones. About this clone: Its cognate antigen is unknown. The read terminates 3 residues ahead of where the CDR3 ends, so the germline J gene completes it.

Sequencing was performed on blood buffy coat. This sequence was found in a woman between 18 and 70 years old with a cervical HPV16 infection that either progressed to CIN3+ or cleared (not recorded which). The gene calls are TRBV19 and TRBJ2-7, with 7 bases lining up with TRBD1. CDR3 residues: CASSGRTGQRYYEQYF. The CDR3 bases that were read are TGTGCCAGTAGTGGCCGGACAGGCCAGAGGTATTACGAG.